These T cell receptor beta chains were read from a single sample in a study of follicular helper T cells after annual influenza vaccination. Profiled with immunoSEQ multiplex PCR; TCRdb holds only in-frame clones, not every one. Among more than 10,000 clones listed, over 70% were seen once. Source: CXCR5+ CD38- circulating T follicular helper cells from blood, taken on the day of influenza vaccination. The receptors here all came from an adult who received the influenza vaccine. Both conserved end residues are part of each CDR3. A D gene is named only where the DNA matches it firmly. Rows may omit the clone size; those that give it use once, few, many or a size class.

NA	TRBJ2-6	NA	TRBV11-2	CASSLERSGANVLTF	TGTGCCAGCAGCTTAGAAAGGTCTGGGGCCAACGTCCTGACTTTC
NA	TRBJ1-5	NA	TRBV10-1	CASSEGGFNQPQHF	TGCGCCAGCAGTGAGGGGGGATTCAATCAGCCCCAGCATTTT
NA	TRBJ2-1	NA	TRBV18	CASSRWDEQFF	TGTGCCAGCTCCAGATGGGATGAGCAGTTCTTC
NA	TRBJ1-2	NA	TRBV29-1	CSVAVQGGTYGYTF	TGCAGCGTTGCAGTGCAGGGCGGTACCTATGGCTACACCTTC
NA	TRBJ1-2	NA	TRBV9	CVEPGDYGYTF	TGTGTTGAACCGGGGGACTATGGCTACACCTTC
NA	TRBJ2-7	NA	TRBV28	CASDRVGPVGPYEQYF	TGTGCCAGCGACCGAGTAGGCCCGGTCGGCCCCTACGAGCAGTACTTC
NA	TRBJ1-2	few	TRBV6-5	CASRKENGLYGYTF	TGTGCCAGCAGGAAAGAGAACGGACTCTATGGCTACACCTTC
NA	TRBJ1-2	few	TRBV28	CASGRGRGLRNGYTF	TGTGCCAGCGGTAGAGGCAGGGGTTTAAGGAATGGCTACACCTTC
NA	TRBJ1-2	NA	TRBV6-6	CASSTQGFHTF	TGTGCCAGCAGTACCCAGGGATTTCACACCTTC
NA	TRBJ1-4	NA	TRBV5-4	CASSLQGTNEKLFF	TGTGCCAGCAGCCTACAGGGCACTAATGAAAAACTGTTTTTT
NA	TRBJ2-7	NA	TRBV30	CAWSLGLGESEQYF	TGTGCCTGGAGCTTGGGTTTAGGGGAGAGCGAGCAGTACTTC
NA	TRBJ2-4	NA	TRBV5-6	CASSLRGAGNIQYF	TGTGCCAGCAGCTTGCGGGGGGCCGGAAACATTCAGTACTTC
NA	TRBJ2-7	once	TRBV28	CASSSTGHEQYF	TGTGCCAGCAGTTCAACGGGGCACGAGCAGTACTTC
NA	TRBJ2-7	NA	TRBV11-2	CASSFGLSYEQYF	TGTGCCAGCAGCTTTGGGTTGTCCTACGAGCAGTACTTC
NA	TRBJ1-4	NA	TRBV5-1	CASSSLGTNEKLFF	TGCGCCAGCAGCTCTTTGGGGACTAATGAAAAACTGTTTTTT
NA	TRBJ1-1	NA	TRBV4-2	CASRLESSLNTEAFF	TGTGCCAGCAGACTAGAAAGCTCGTTGAACACTGAAGCTTTCTTT
NA	TRBJ2-1	NA	TRBV7-3	CASSLTVDARQFF	TGTGCCAGCAGCTTAACGGTCGATGCGAGGCAGTTCTTC
NA	TRBJ2-1	NA	TRBV30	CAWTLLAGEQFF	TGTGCCTGGACACTACTAGCCGGGGAGCAGTTCTTC
NA	TRBJ2-1	NA	TRBV15	CATSRDLGRRLKNNEQFF	TGTGCCACCAGCAGAGATCTCGGCCGCAGGCTCAAAAACAATGAGCAGTTCTTC
TRBD2	TRBJ2-1	NA	TRBV2	CASWELAGKNEQFF	TGTGCCTCCTGGGAACTAGCGGGTAAAAATGAGCAGTTCTTC
TRBD2	TRBJ2-7	few	TRBV11-2	CASSEGLAGTYEQYF	TGTGCCAGCAGCGAAGGACTAGCGGGGACCTACGAGCAGTACTTC
NA	TRBJ2-5	NA	TRBV5-4	CASSSPQGQETQYF	TGTGCCAGCAGCTCACCACAGGGCCAAGAGACCCAGTACTTC
NA	TRBJ1-2	NA	TRBV7-2	CASSSALGGSGNYGYTF	TGTGCCAGCAGCTCCGCCTTGGGAGGGAGCGGTAACTATGGCTACACCTTC
NA	TRBJ1-2	few	TRBV7-2	CASEKGYEGYTF	TGTGCCAGCGAAAAGGGATACGAGGGCTACACCTTC
TRBD2	TRBJ2-2	NA	TRBV15	CATSRARGGTGELFF	TGTGCCACCAGCAGAGCCCGCGGGGGCACCGGGGAGCTGTTTTTT
NA	TRBJ1-2	NA	TRBV4-2	CASSHTTGRDYGYTF	TGTGCCAGCAGCCACACTACAGGTCGAGACTATGGCTACACCTTC
NA	TRBJ1-2	NA	TRBV19	CASSILGQPYGYTF	TGTGCCAGTAGTATCCTTGGACAGCCCTATGGCTACACCTTC
NA	TRBJ2-6	few	TRBV7-3	CASSLNPGANVLTF	TGTGCCAGCAGCTTAAATCCTGGGGCCAACGTCCTGACTTTC
TRBD2	TRBJ2-3	NA	TRBV5-1	CASRPIAGSTDTQYF	TGCGCCAGCAGGCCCATAGCGGGGAGCACAGATACGCAGTATTTT
NA	TRBJ1-3	NA	TRBV7-2	CASSPLGHSGNTIYF	TGTGCCAGCAGCCCTCTCGGGCACTCTGGAAACACCATATATTTT
NA	TRBJ1-2	NA	TRBV11-2	CASNEQRAGYGYTF	TGTGCCAGCAACGAGCAAAGGGCGGGCTATGGCTACACCTTC
NA	TRBJ1-6	NA	TRBV19	CASSPGTSLGSPLHF	TGTGCCAGTAGTCCCGGGACATCGCTTGGGTCACCCCTCCACTTT
TRBD1	TRBJ2-7	once	TRBV19	CASRATGQRDEQYF	TGTGCCAGTAGGGCAACGGGACAGAGGGACGAGCAGTACTTC
NA	TRBJ2-1	NA	TRBV6-5	CASSYRGDEQFF	TGTGCCAGCAGTTACCGAGGGGATGAGCAGTTCTTC
NA	TRBJ2-5	once	TRBV4-3	CASSQDFRDQETQYF	TGCGCCAGCAGCCAAGATTTCAGAGACCAAGAGACCCAGTACTTC
TRBD1	TRBJ1-5	once	TRBV28	CASSGQDQPQHF	TGTGCCAGCAGTGGACAGGATCAGCCCCAGCATTTT
NA	TRBJ2-3	NA	TRBV5-1	CASSSPPSGSSTDTQYF	TGCGCCAGCAGCTCCCCCCCATCAGGGTCTAGCACAGATACGCAGTATTTT
NA	TRBJ1-3	NA	TRBV18	CASSPTTTPSSGNTIYF	TGTGCCAGCTCACCAACAACAACCCCGAGCTCTGGAAACACCATATATTTT
TRBD1	TRBJ1-1	once	TRBV18	CASSPRGQGLNTEAFF	TGTGCCAGCTCACCCAGGGGACAGGGGCTGAACACTGAAGCTTTCTTT
NA	TRBJ1-1	NA	TRBV14	CASSLLHRNTEAFF	TGTGCCAGCAGCCTACTTCATAGGAACACTGAAGCTTTCTTT
TRBD1	TRBJ1-2	NA	TRBV7-2	CASSLKGAYGYTF	TGTGCCAGCAGCTTAAAGGGGGCCTATGGCTACACCTTC
NA	TRBJ2-7	few	TRBV2	CASSEVVEGEQYF	TGTGCCAGCAGTGAAGTGGTTGAGGGCGAGCAGTACTTC
NA	TRBJ2-7	few	TRBV10-1	CASGTRGGEQYF	TGCGCCAGCGGGACGCGGGGCGGCGAGCAGTACTTC
NA	TRBJ2-1	once	TRBV18	CASSQRRNDNEQFF	TGTGCCAGCTCACAACGCCGCAACGACAATGAGCAGTTCTTC
NA	TRBJ2-6	NA	TRBV5-8	CASSATVPVLTF	TGTGCCAGCAGCGCGACAGTTCCCGTCCTGACTTTC
NA	TRBJ2-3	NA	TRBV27	CASSFGRGDYLSFTDTQYF	TGTGCCAGCAGTTTTGGCAGGGGCGACTACCTTTCCTTCACAGATACGCAGTATTTT
NA	TRBJ1-6	NA	TRBV6-5	CASSYSSSPGYSPLHF	TGTGCCAGCAGTTACTCGAGTAGTCCAGGCTATTCACCCCTCCACTTT
NA	TRBJ1-6	NA	TRBV5-1	CASSLGTGANSPLHF	TGCGCCAGCAGCTTGGGTACAGGTGCTAATTCACCCCTCCACTTT
NA	TRBJ2-1	once	TRBV5-1	CASSLGLGPSIF	TGCGCCAGCAGCTTGGGATTAGGCCCCTCGATCTTC
TRBD1	TRBJ1-6	NA	TRBV2	CASRGSGQYNSPLHF	TGTGCCAGCCGGGGGTCGGGACAGTATAATTCACCCCTCCACTTT
TRBD2	TRBJ2-5	NA	TRBV5-1	CASSLAGGAGQETQYF	TGCGCCAGCAGCTTGGCCGGGGGGGCAGGGCAAGAGACCCAGTACTTC
TRBD1	TRBJ2-5	NA	TRBV7-9	CASSLARGTGVETQYF	TGTGCCAGCAGCTTAGCGCGGGGGACAGGGGTAGAGACCCAGTACTTC
NA	TRBJ1-2	NA	TRBV5-4	CASSLDRLYGYTF	TGTGCCAGCAGCTTAGATCGGCTTTATGGCTACACCTTC
NA	TRBJ1-2	NA	TRBV5-4	CASSPTQGPYGYTF	TGTGCCAGCAGCCCGACACAGGGTCCTTATGGCTACACCTTC